This passage covers 16 T cell receptor beta chains from one sample sequenced in a study of blood T cell repertoires in COVID-19 (dated by TCRdb to the early 2020s). Receptors were amplified or captured by the immunoSEQ multiplex PCR assay. Imported from immuneACCESS, the table was reduced by TCRdb to in-frame sequences with V and J called. These copies leave out some clones; in studies compared against another copy, an unresolved V gene accounts for under half, and the cause of the remainder is not known. For this sample the table gives 100,000 to 140,000 clones, of which around 80% were detected only once. Clones ranked in the top ten supply 4% to 4.5% of the sample. Sequencing was performed on peripheral blood. The receptors shown here come from a man in his sixties or seventies with acute or convalescent COVID-19.

The V call is TRBV19, the J call TRBJ2-1; 7 nucleotides agree with TRBD2. The CDR3 covers 12 residues. The V and J ends lost 10 bases and 9 bases, in that order; junction bases with no gene match: 9. CDR1 is LNHDA and CDR2 is SQIVND in the germline V gene (reference sequence). The CDR3 sequence is CATMRLAGEQFF. Here the CDR3 DNA reads TGTGCCACCATGCGACTAGCCGGTGAGCAGTTCTTC.

The rearrangement joins TRBV18 to TRBJ1-4; D is ambiguous. CDR1 KGHSH and CDR2 LQKENI come from the germline V gene. With 3 bases removed from V and 8 bases from J, the gap between germline ends came to 7 bases. The CDR3 sequence is 12 residues long. CDR3 sequence reads: CASSPDREKLFF. As DNA, the CDR3 is TGTGCCAGCTCACCCGATCGGGAAAAACTGTTTTTT.

This clone was found a few times. The chain uses TRBV24-1 and TRBJ2-2, with D possibly being TRBD1 (5 bases). The germline V and J ends were trimmed by 4 bases and 6 bases, with 14 bases remaining between them. Germline-derived CDR1 and CDR2 are KGHDR and SFDVKD. The CDR3 runs 15 residues. The CDR3 here is CATSDNTGGSGELFF. The CDR3 nucleotides are TGTGCCACCAGTGACAATACAGGCGGATCCGGGGAGCTGTTTTTT.

The rearrangement uses TRBV19 and TRBJ2-1; D is unresolved. The CDR3 has 13 amino acids. V lost 9 bases to trimming and J lost 2 bases, with 11 bases between them. CDR1 is LNHDA and CDR2 is SQIVND in the germline V gene (reference sequence). Here the CDR3 reads CASGTVAYNEQFF. The CDR3 region has the DNA TGTGCCAGCGGTACTGTTGCCTACAATGAGCAGTTCTTC.

As DNA, the CDR3 is TGTGCCAGCAGCTTCCCCCGGGACAGGGGAGATACCGGGGAGCTGTTTTTT. Translation: CASSFPRDRGDTGELFF. The chain joins TRBV7-6 to TRBJ2-2, with 10 nucleotides matching TRBD1. This CDR3 spans 17 amino acids. With V trimmed by 3 bases and J by 5 bases, 9 bases remained unmatched. CDR1 SGHVS and CDR2 FNYEAQ come from the germline V gene.

Note on this clone: The same CDR3 can be traced to other DNA sequences in this sample. This chain uses TRBV3-1 (or the pseudogene TRBV3-2) with TRBJ1-5; D remains unclear. Germline V lookup: CDR1 LGHDT, CDR2 YNNKEL (reference sequence). The CDR3 runs to 14 residues. Deletions cut 3 bases from V and 2 bases from J, with 8 bases between. The CDR3 loop reads CASSQTGGNQPQHF. Written as DNA, the CDR3 is TGTGCCAGCAGCCAGACGGGTGGCAATCAGCCCCAGCATTTT.

V and J are TRBV4-1 and TRBJ2-1, with D possibly being TRBD2 (5 bases). Germline CDR1 is MGHRA and CDR2 is YSYEKL. Trimming shortened V by 0 bases and J by 15 bases, and 21 bases separated the two germline ends. The length of the CDR3 is 15 residues. The CDR3 reads CASSQEGASIGDLFF. For the CDR3, the DNA is TGCGCCAGCAGCCAAGAGGGTGCTAGCATTGGGGATCTGTTCTTC.

The chain recombines TRBV4-1 with TRBJ1-1; tentatively, D is TRBD1 (5 bases). Germline assignment: CDR1 MGHRA and CDR2 YSYEKL. This CDR3 has 15 residues. Trimming took 1 base from V and 5 from J, leaving 14 bases between them. The CDR3 reads CASSQVGVGLTEAFF. The CDR3 DNA sequence: TGCGCCAGCAGCCAAGTAGGGGTAGGGCTTACTGAAGCTTTCTTT.

The rearrangement links TRBV14 to TRBJ2-7; 7 positions match TRBD2. CDR3 size: 17 residues. V lost 1 base, J lost 4 bases, and 13 bases stayed unmatched. CDR1 SGHDN and CDR2 FVKESK come from the germline V gene. DNA of the CDR3: TGTGCCAGCAGCCAAGGTGGCCTAGCCGTGGGGGGGTACGAGCAGTACTTC. Its translation is CASSQGGLAVGGYEQYF.

The chain couples TRBV5-4 to TRBJ2-3; 9 nucleotides line up with TRBD2. CDR3 length: 16 amino acids. Germline V CDR1 and CDR2: SGHNT, YYREEE (reference sequence). The J segment lost 3 bases and the V segment lost 4 bases, leaving 9 bases of the junction unmatched. The CDR3 region is CASSIGGSGGTDTQYF. The CDR3 region has the DNA TGTGCCAGCAGCATCGGGGGTAGCGGGGGAACAGATACGCAGTATTTT.

There are a few counts of this clone. The genes are TRBV23-1 and TRBJ2-7, with D unclear. TRBV23-1 belongs to the ORF category, with a function that is uncertain. Trimming shortened V by 0 bases and J by 6 bases, and 15 bases separated the two germline ends. The CDR3 length is 15 residues. The DNA for the CDR3 is TGCGCCAGCAGTCAATCTGCCTCCCCGCCCGGCGAGCAGTACTTC. Protein sequence: CASSQSASPPGEQYF.

The chain carries TRBV3-1 (or the pseudogene TRBV3-2) and TRBJ1-2, with D unclear. This CDR3 region has 13 residues. Germline CDR1 and CDR2: LGHDT and YNNKEL (reference sequence). With 0 bases removed from V and 6 bases from J, the gap between germline ends came to 8 bases. This CDR3 reads CASSQDFFHGYTF. The CDR3 DNA follows: TGTGCCAGCAGCCAAGACTTCTTCCATGGCTACACCTTC.

V usage is TRBV5-1 and J usage is TRBJ1-3, with D possibly being TRBD1 (5 bases). There are 15 residues in the CDR3. Per germline, CDR1 SGHRS and CDR2 YFSETQ. V lost 0 bases and J 4 bases, leaving 11 bases between the germline ends. CDR3 in amino acids: CASSLEGWTGNTIYF. In DNA, the CDR3 is TGCGCCAGCAGCTTGGAGGGGTGGACCGGAAACACCATATATTTT.

This clone was detected ten times or more. The V call is TRBV7-9, the J call TRBJ1-4; D unresolved. The CDR3 runs 18 residues. V shed 1 base and J shed 4 bases, with 19 bases lying between them. Germline CDR1 and CDR2: SEHNR and FQNEAQ (reference sequence). The CDR3 protein is CASSLGLGLGAVNEKLFF. CDR3 nucleotides: TGTGCCAGCAGCTTAGGACTCGGATTGGGAGCCGTTAATGAAAAACTGTTTTTT.

CDR3 coding DNA: TGTGCCAGCAGCTTATCAGGGAACACCGGGGAGCTGTTTTTT. As protein: CASSLSGNTGELFF. The rearrangement links TRBV7-9 to TRBJ2-2; D gene unclear. The CDR3 sequence is 14 residues long. The V gene's germline CDR1 is SEHNR and CDR2 FQNEAQ (reference sequence). Trimming removed 2 bases from V and 1 base from J, with 5 bases in between.

The genes are TRBV2 and TRBJ1-1, with 7 bases aligning to TRBD1. V was clipped by 1 base and J by 0 bases; unmatched bases: 5. This CDR3 contains 16 residues. Germline CDR1 SNHLY, CDR2 FYNNEI. CDR3 nucleotides: TGTGCCAGCAGTGAAGAAGGGGGCAGTTTGAACACTGAAGCTTTCTTT. It is translated as CASSEEGGSLNTEAFF.